This TCR beta chain comes out of a study of CXCR3-negative and CXCR3-positive naive CD8 T cells. The germline V gene has CDR1 MGHDK and CDR2 SYGVNS. The length of the CDR3 is 14 residues. A word on this clonotype: Antigen: not known.

Overall study results and limits: Against CXCR3-negative naive cells, CXCR3-positive naive cells showed more hydrophobic TRB CDR3s.

UMI-labeled 5' RACE yielded the TRB cDNA libraries. TCRdb reprocessed the 5' RACE reads, keeping one entry per CDR3 protein, no DNA. The sample table includes some 130,000 distinct CDR3 sequences. This chain connects TRBV25-1 to TRBJ2-5. This TCR derives from a human donor in good health. Some clones in this sample may be carry-over from other donors' samples. Sequencing input: naive CXCR3+ CD8+ T cells from blood. Subset defined: CD45RO-CCR7+CD27+CD95- naive CD8+ T cells expressing CXCR3 (TNR3+). The CDR3 is CASSDAIPSETQYF.